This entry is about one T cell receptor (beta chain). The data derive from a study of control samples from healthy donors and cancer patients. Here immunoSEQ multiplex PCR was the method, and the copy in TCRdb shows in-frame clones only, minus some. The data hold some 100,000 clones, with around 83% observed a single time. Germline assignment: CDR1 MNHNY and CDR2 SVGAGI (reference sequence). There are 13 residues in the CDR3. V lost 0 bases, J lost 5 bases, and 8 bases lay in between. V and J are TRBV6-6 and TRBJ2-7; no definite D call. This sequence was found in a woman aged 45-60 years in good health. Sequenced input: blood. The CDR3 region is CASSYSRPHEQYF. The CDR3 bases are TGTGCCAGCAGTTACTCGAGGCCCCACGAGCAGTACTTC.